The sequence of this T cell receptor (beta chain) was determined in a study of OX40 agonist ivuxolimab in advanced cancers. The overall study: Hepatocellular carcinoma, melanoma, renal cell or head and neck cancer affected the dose-escalation patients. Study-wide points: CD4+ and CD8+ T cells in blood underwent clonal expansion by week 6 at 0.1 to 3.0 mg/kg.

This CDR3 has 13 amino acids. V was trimmed by 3 bases and J by 3 bases, leaving 9 bases between them. Germline V gene sequence: CDR1 MNHEY, CDR2 SMNVEV (reference sequence). Blood samples were obtained at baseline, cycle 4 day 1, and cycle 7 day 1. This clone was counted a single time. Its antigen is not known. Produced via immunoSEQ multiplex PCR; TCRdb's table is partial and in-frame only. The sample consists of fewer than 20,000 clones, approximately 84% of them appearing once. The genes are TRBV27 and TRBJ2-7, with D tentatively TRBD1 (5 bases). The sequence came from an adult with an advanced solid tumor such as melanoma, head and neck, liver or kidney cancer. The sample consisted of CD4+ or CD8+ T cells sorted from blood, taken in a trial of the OX40 agonist ivuxolimab. CDR3 sequence (DNA): TGTGCCAGCAGTTTCGGCCAGGGCTACGAGCAGTACTTC. This encodes CASSFGQGYEQYF.